This T cell receptor (beta chain) was identified in a study of response to subunit inactivated influenza vaccine. Findings and caveats of the study: Authors suggested each seasonal flu vaccination may recruit only limited numbers of new T cells.

Comments on this clonotype: Its antigen is unknown.

MiXCR was run by TCRdb on the RT-PCR reads, yielding one entry per CDR3 protein. Seen here are hundreds of thousands of distinct CDR3 sequences, 6.5% to 8% observed once, and the top ten hold over 10%. The sequencing used PBMCs from blood, collected roughly 24 months after vaccination. This clonotype was obtained from a man between 50 and 69 years old who received an inactivated influenza vaccine.

Here the CDR3 reads CAISETSGGAREQFF. The DNA for the CDR3 is TGTGCCATCAGTGAGACTAGCGGGGGGGCAAGGGAGCAGTTCTTC. The chain links TRBV10-3 to TRBJ2-1; 13 nucleotides agree with TRBD2. The V gene's germline CDR1 is ENHRY and CDR2 SYGVKD. The length of the CDR3 is 15 residues. Trimming cost V 2 bases and J 10 bases; bases outside gene matches: 5.